This T cell receptor beta chain was captured in a study of Graves' ophthalmopathy and Graves' hyperthyroidism. Germline-derived CDR1 and CDR2 are SNHLY and FYNNEI. V lost 6 bases and J 2 bases, leaving 17 bases between the germline ends. There are 15 residues in the CDR3. This clonotype was detected only a few times. Amplifying from RNA transcripts, the study obtained TCR beta CDR3 regions. The workflow started with a first-round RT-PCR run with HTBI primers and then moved on to a second-round multiplex PCR. TCRdb re-analysed the multiplex PCR reads in MiXCR, keeping a single row per CDR3 protein. The sample holds 230,000 or so distinct CDR3 sequences; 45% to 55% are singletons and the top ten take less than 50%.

The TCR sequence derives from an adult man with Graves' ophthalmopathy. V gene TRBV2 combines with J gene TRBJ2-7; weak D call: TRBD2 (5 bases). The material sequenced was peripheral blood. The CDR3 DNA follows: TGTGCCAGCAGGGCCCGGGATCCAAGGGCCTACGAGCAGTACTTC. Residues: CASRARDPRAYEQYF.